One and the same sample provided the 4 T cell receptor beta chains below, sequenced in a study of blood T cell repertoires in COVID-19 (dated by TCRdb to 2020 to 2022). Library creation used the immunoSEQ multiplex PCR assay. The clones in this table, taken by TCRdb from immuneACCESS, are in-frame only. Not every clone is retained; where verified, under half of the shortfall comes from an unresolved V gene, and the cause of the rest is unknown. This sample has about 160,000 clones in its table, and approximately 85% of those were observed once. More than 6.5% of the sample comes from the top ten. Material: peripheral blood. The receptor source for this set is a woman in her fifties or sixties with COVID-19, enrolled during active disease.

This rearrangement joins TRBV5-1 to TRBJ2-3; 8 positions agree with TRBD1. V shed 2 bases and J 3 bases; nucleotides not matched to a gene: 5. The CDR3 runs to 15 residues. Germline V lookup: CDR1 SGHRS, CDR2 YFSETQ. CDR3 residues: CASSLGQGRTDTQYF. The CDR3 nucleotides are TGCGCCAGCAGCTTAGGACAGGGTCGGACAGATACGCAGTATTTT. Full variable domain (rest looked up from reference TRBV5-1 and TRBJ2-3): KAGVTQTPRYLIKTRGQQVTLSCSPISGHRSVSWYQQTPGQGLQFLFEYFSETQRNKGNFPGRFSGRQFSNSRSEMNVSTLELGDSALYLCASSLGQGRTDTQYFGPGTRLTVL.

The V call is TRBV5-1, the J call TRBJ1-1; a possible D gene is TRBD1 (6 bases). The V and J ends lost 3 bases and 1 base respectively, with 10 bases between them. CDR3 size: 14 residues. CDR1 is SGHRS, CDR2 YFSETQ, per germline. The CDR3 region is CASSWGTPNTEAFF. CDR3 in DNA: TGCGCCAGCAGCTGGGGGACACCGAACACTGAAGCTTTCTTT.

The chain recombines TRBV19 with TRBJ1-4, with D unresolved. V lost 5 bases and J 6 bases, leaving 13 bases between the germline ends. The CDR3 is made up of 14 amino acids. Germline V CDR1 and CDR2: LNHDA, SQIVND (reference sequence). The DNA of the CDR3 is TGTGCCAGTAGTCCAAGACTTTCTGATGAAAAACTGTTTTTT. Residues: CASSPRLSDEKLFF.

The gene calls are TRBV7-9 and TRBJ1-1; possibly TRBD1 for D (5 bases). The CDR3 length is 13 residues. The V end was cut by 7 bases, the J end by 0 bases, with 9 bases between. Germline V gene lookup returns CDR1 SEHNR and CDR2 FQNEAQ (reference sequence). CDR3 in amino acids: CASTLTVNTEAFF. In nucleotides, the CDR3 is TGTGCCAGCACCCTGACAGTGAACACTGAAGCTTTCTTT.